These 7 T cell receptor beta chains originate from one sample sequenced in a study of blood T cell repertoires in COVID-19. TCRdb keeps only in-frame clones here, not all; method: immunoSEQ multiplex PCR. The sample carries under 400,000 clones, roughly 90% recorded once. Sequences were obtained from peripheral blood. These TCRs come from a man between 18 and 35 years old with active or convalescent COVID-19.

This chain connects TRBV28 to TRBJ1-5; possibly TRBD1 for D (6 bases). CDR1 and CDR2 from the germline V gene are MDHEN and SYDVKM. The CDR3 extends over 17 amino acids. V lost 3 bases and J 4 bases, leaving 19 bases between the germline ends. In nucleotides, the CDR3 is TGTGCCAGCAGTTTTAAACAGGGCCGGTCCGGTAATCAGCCCCAGCATTTT. Translating gives CASSFKQGRSGNQPQHF. Full variable domain (outside the CDR3, taken from reference TRBV28 and TRBJ1-5): DVKVTQSSRYLVKRTGEKVFLECVQDMDHENMFWYRQDPGLGLRLIYFSYDVKMKEKGDIPEGYSVSREKKERFSLILESASTNQTSMYLCASSFKQGRSGNQPQHFGDGTRLSIL.

This clone was observed a handful of times. The chain has TRBV7-8 and TRBJ1-1; the match to TRBD1 covers 7 bases. V was clipped by 5 bases and J by 9 bases; unmatched bases: 9. Germline loops: CDR1 SGHVS, CDR2 FQNEAQ. The CDR3 covers 13 residues. The CDR3 coding sequence is TGTGCCAGCAGCGTGGACAGGAACCGACAAGCTTTCTTT. It translates to CASSVDRNRQAFF.

This chain links TRBV27 with TRBJ2-7, with D maybe TRBD2 (5 bases). V shed 5 bases and J shed 6 bases, with 17 bases lying between them. The CDR3 sequence is 14 residues long. CDR1 is MNHEY and CDR2 is SMNVEV in the germline V gene (reference sequence). As DNA, the CDR3 is TGTGCCAGCAGTCCCATTGAGGGTGGAACCGAGCAGTACTTC. Translated: CASSPIEGGTEQYF.

The chain has TRBV4-1 and TRBJ1-5; D uncertain. V shed 0 bases and J shed 6 bases, with 12 bases lying between them. Germline loops: CDR1 MGHRA, CDR2 YSYEKL. The CDR3 has 15 residues. Here the CDR3 DNA reads TGCGCCAGCAGCCAAGAATTTACAGTAGGTCAGCCCCAGCATTTT. It encodes CASSQEFTVGQPQHF.

The chain combines TRBV4-2 with TRBJ2-7; D possibly corresponds to TRBD1 (5 bases). V lost 0 bases and J 0 bases, leaving 15 bases between the germline ends. Germline-derived CDR1 and CDR2 are LGHNA and YNFKEQ. The CDR3 consists of 17 residues. CDR3 DNA sequence: TGTGCCAGCAGCCAAGATATAGGGCTCAGGGACTCCTACGAGCAGTACTTC. This codes for CASSQDIGLRDSYEQYF.

The chain combines TRBV30 with TRBJ2-5, with D hard to call. This CDR3 spans 14 amino acids. Germline CDR1 and CDR2: GTSNPN and SVGIG (reference sequence). V shed 1 base and J shed 0 bases, with 9 bases lying between them. The CDR3 region is CAWSGWAYQETQYF. The CDR3 DNA reads TGTGCCTGGAGTGGGTGGGCGTACCAAGAGACCCAGTACTTC.

The chain combines TRBV6-2 or TRBV6-3 with TRBJ1-6; TRBD1 aligns across 8 bases. Germline V lookup: CDR1 MNHEY, CDR2 SVGEGT. The CDR3 runs to 17 residues. The trim removed 4 bases at V and 0 bases at J, leaving 5 bases unmatched. The CDR3 here is CASSWRDRTSYNSPLHF. In DNA form, the CDR3 reads TGTGCCAGCAGTTGGAGGGACAGGACCTCCTATAATTCACCCCTCCACTTT.